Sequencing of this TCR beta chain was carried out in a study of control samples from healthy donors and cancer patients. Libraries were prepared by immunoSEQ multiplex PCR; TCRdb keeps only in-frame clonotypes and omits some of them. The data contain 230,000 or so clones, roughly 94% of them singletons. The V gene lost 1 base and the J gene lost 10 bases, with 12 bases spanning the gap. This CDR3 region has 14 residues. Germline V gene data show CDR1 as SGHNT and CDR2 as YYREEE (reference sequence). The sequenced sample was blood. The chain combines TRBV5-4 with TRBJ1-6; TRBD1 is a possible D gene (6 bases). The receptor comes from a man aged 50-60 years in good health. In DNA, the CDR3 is TGTGCCAGCAGCTTGACTCAGGGGCGGTCACCCCTCCACTTT. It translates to CASSLTQGRSPLHF.